One and the same sample provided the 28 T cell receptor beta chains below, sequenced in a study of shared clonotypes between healthy human individuals. The method was immunoSEQ multiplex PCR; TCRdb's version includes in-frame clones alone and lacks a portion of them. Of some 500,000 clones in the sample, about 95% were seen once. Material: naive CD4+ T cells sorted from blood. The subset: CD45RA+ positively selected. All receptors come from a woman aged 25-40 years in good health.

The V and J genes are TRBV28 and TRBJ1-1, with no clear D. Germline CDR1 MDHEN, CDR2 SYDVKM. The CDR3 contains 14 residues. V was trimmed by 7 bases and J by 1 base, leaving 13 bases between them. CDR3 amino acids: CASITSEWNTEAFF. Written as DNA, the CDR3 is TGTGCCAGCATCACATCAGAGTGGAACACTGAAGCTTTCTTT.

The rearrangement uses TRBV6-6 and TRBJ1-1, with D possibly TRBD1 on 6 matching bases. Deletions cut 5 bases from V and 0 bases from J, with 13 bases between. Germline V gene sequence: CDR1 MNHNY, CDR2 SVGAGI (reference sequence). This CDR3 has 15 amino acids. In DNA form, the CDR3 reads TGTGCCAGCAGTCAGCGGGGGCCCATGAACACTGAAGCTTTCTTT. Protein: CASSQRGPMNTEAFF.

The chain has TRBV11-3 and TRBJ2-1, with D unresolved. CDR3 length: 13 amino acids. CDR1 and CDR2 (germline): SGHNT, YENEEA. V was trimmed by 5 bases and J by 4 bases, leaving 9 bases between them. The DNA of the CDR3 is TGTGCCAGCAGCGCGGCTGGGTACAATGAGCAGTTCTTC. Its protein is CASSAAGYNEQFF.

The V and J genes are TRBV2 and TRBJ2-2; D is perhaps TRBD2 (7 bases). The V end lost 7 bases, the J end lost 7 bases, and 16 bases lay between the germline ends. CDR3 length equals 14 residues. Germline CDR1 reads SNHLY; CDR2 reads FYNNEI. CDR3 nucleotide sequence: TGTGCCAGCACCTCTGGGGGGGCGCGCGGGGAGCTGTTTTTT. Translated: CASTSGGARGELFF. The whole variable domain, filled in from reference TRBV2 and TRBJ2-2, reads EPEVTQTPSHQVTQMGQEVILRCVPISNHLYFYWYRQILGQKVEFLVSFYNNEISEKSEIFDDQFSVERPDGSNFTLKIRSTKLEDSAMYFCASTSGGARGELFFGEGSRLTVL.

This rearrangement joins TRBV7-9 to TRBJ1-4, with 8 bases identical to TRBD1. J gave up 10 bases and V 5 bases, and 15 bases lay outside the gene matches. The CDR3 length is 16 residues. The germline V gene encodes CDR1 SEHNR and CDR2 FQNEAQ (reference sequence). CDR3 bases: TGTGCCAGCAGCCAGGGACAGGAGGGTTTTCGGTCAAAACTGTTTTTT. This encodes CASSQGQEGFRSKLFF.

V and J are TRBV7-8 and TRBJ1-2; D unclear. Germline CDR1 is SGHVS and CDR2 is FQNEAQ. Trimming cost V 2 bases and J 4 bases, with 11 bases left between them. The CDR3 extends over 14 amino acids. The CDR3, as DNA: TGTGCCAGCAGCTTAAACGGAGAGCCCTATGGCTACACCTTC. Translating it yields CASSLNGEPYGYTF. The full variable domain, in which reference TRBV7-8 and TRBJ1-2 provide the parts outside the CDR3, is GAGVSQSPRYKVAKRGQDVALRCDPISGHVSLFWYQQALGQGPEFLTYFQNEAQLDKSGLPSDRFFAERPEGSVSTLKIQRTQQEDSAVYLCASSLNGEPYGYTFGSGTRLTVV.

This chain connects TRBV4-1 to TRBJ2-2, with 13 bases lining up with TRBD2. V shed 0 bases and J 7 bases; nucleotides not matched to a gene: 8. Germline CDR1 is MGHRA and CDR2 is YSYEKL. There are 18 residues in the CDR3. CDR3 loop: CASSQDLGTSGTDGELFF. CDR3 DNA sequence: TGCGCCAGCAGCCAAGATCTAGGGACTAGCGGGACGGACGGGGAGCTGTTTTTT.

V is TRBV6-1 and J is TRBJ1-1; D is ambiguous. The V gene's germline CDR1 is MNHNS and CDR2 SASEGT. V was trimmed by 7 bases and J by 0 bases, leaving 3 bases between them. This CDR3 spans 11 amino acids. The CDR3 coding sequence is TGTGCCAGCAAAATGAACACTGAAGCTTTCTTT. Translating it yields CASKMNTEAFF.

This chain links TRBV27 with TRBJ2-7, with 8 bases aligning to TRBD2. CDR1 is MNHEY, CDR2 SMNVEV, per germline (reference sequence). Trimming took 4 bases from V and 5 from J; bases not matched to a gene: 7. CDR3 length: 14 amino acids. This CDR3 reads CASSYGRAVNEQYF. The CDR3 DNA reads TGTGCCAGCAGTTACGGGAGGGCGGTCAACGAGCAGTACTTC.

CDR3 bases: TGCGCCAGCAGCTTGGGACCGTCGAACACTGAAGCTTTCTTT. It is translated as CASSLGPSNTEAFF. The rearrangement links TRBV5-1 to TRBJ1-1; D gene uncertain. This CDR3 comprises 14 residues. Per germline, CDR1 SGHRS and CDR2 YFSETQ. V was pared by 0 bases and J by 1 base, with 7 bases between. The complete variable domain, with remaining parts taken from reference TRBV5-1 and TRBJ1-1, reads KAGVTQTPRYLIKTRGQQVTLSCSPISGHRSVSWYQQTPGQGLQFLFEYFSETQRNKGNFPGRFSGRQFSNSRSEMNVSTLELGDSALYLCASSLGPSNTEAFFGQGTRLTVV.

The chain uses TRBV6-6 and TRBJ1-2, with TRBD1 matching 9 bases. V trimming: 6 bases; J trimming: 4 bases; junction bases outside the gene matches: 6. Germline V gives CDR1 MNHNY, CDR2 SVGAGI (reference sequence). The length of the CDR3 is 14 residues. The CDR3: CASRQQGAGYGYTF. The CDR3 DNA reads TGTGCCAGCAGGCAACAGGGGGCCGGCTATGGCTACACCTTC.

A single count supports this clone. This chain uses TRBV6-1 with TRBJ1-5, with 8 bases aligning to TRBD1. Germline values: CDR1 MNHNS, CDR2 SASEGT. CDR3 length: 14 amino acids. With 3 bases clipped from V and 6 bases from J, the junction kept 4 bases outside the gene matches. The CDR3 here is CASSEDRVFQPQHF. In nucleotides, the CDR3 is TGTGCCAGCAGTGAGGACAGGGTTTTTCAGCCCCAGCATTTT.

The chain combines TRBV29-1 with TRBJ2-2; D gene ambiguous. This CDR3 comprises 13 residues. Trimming removed 4 bases at V and 1 base at J, with 7 bases between. Germline values: CDR1 SQVTM, CDR2 ANQGSEA. The CDR3 loop reads CSVVDGNTGELFF. In nucleotides, the CDR3 is TGCAGCGTTGTGGACGGGAACACCGGGGAGCTGTTTTTT.

The gene calls are TRBV19 and TRBJ2-5; 10 bases match TRBD2. V lost 0 bases, J lost 1 base, and 5 bases stayed unmatched. The CDR3 spans 17 residues. CDR1 is LNHDA and CDR2 is SQIVND in the germline V gene (reference sequence). The CDR3 spells CASSIEGLAGVQETQYF. DNA for the CDR3: TGTGCCAGTAGTATAGAGGGGCTAGCGGGAGTCCAAGAGACCCAGTACTTC. The full variable domain, its missing parts supplied by reference TRBV19 and TRBJ2-5, is DGGITQSPKYLFRKEGQNVTLSCEQNLNHDAMYWYRQDPGQGLRLIYYSQIVNDFQKGDIAEGYSVSREKKESFPLTVTSAQKNPTAFYLCASSIEGLAGVQETQYFGPGTRLLVL.

This chain links TRBV19 with TRBJ2-3; the D is unclear. The germline gives CDR1 LNHDA, CDR2 SQIVND (reference sequence). The CDR3 consists of 14 residues. The V and J ends lost 3 bases and 2 bases respectively, with 9 bases between them. The CDR3 here is CASSIGGYTDTQYF. Here the CDR3 DNA reads TGTGCCAGTAGTATCGGCGGCTACACAGATACGCAGTATTTT.

This chain uses TRBV28 with TRBJ2-7, with 8 positions matching TRBD1. Germline V gene sequence: CDR1 MDHEN, CDR2 SYDVKM. The CDR3 loop spans 14 amino acids. J was trimmed by 2 bases and V by 6 bases; bases with no gene match: 6. The CDR3 spells CASRKTGAPYEQYF. The DNA for the CDR3 is TGTGCCAGCAGAAAGACAGGGGCTCCCTACGAGCAGTACTTC.

The chain uses TRBV7-2 and TRBJ2-7, with 7 bases matching TRBD1. Germline V lookup: CDR1 SGHTA, CDR2 FQGNSA. This CDR3 has 14 residues. J was trimmed by 3 bases and V by 3 bases; bases with no gene match: 5. CDR3 coding DNA: TGTGCCAGCAGCTTCGGGACAGAGCGCTACGAGCAGTACTTC. Protein sequence: CASSFGTERYEQYF.

The chain carries TRBV28 and TRBJ1-2, with D tentatively TRBD1 (6 bases). V was pared by 6 bases and J by 4 bases, with 15 bases between. The CDR3 has 14 amino acids. CDR1 is MDHEN, CDR2 SYDVKM, per germline. The CDR3 DNA follows: TGTGCCAGCAGGTACATCGGACAGCGCTATGGCTACACCTTC. Its protein product is CASRYIGQRYGYTF.

The J gene is TRBJ2-1, the V gene TRBV27; D gene ambiguous. V was cut by 1 base and J by 0 bases, with 7 bases left in between. The CDR3 length is 15 residues. In germline, CDR1 is MNHEY, CDR2 SMNVEV (reference sequence). The CDR3 region has the DNA TGTGCCAGCAGTTTATATGTATACTCCTACAATGAGCAGTTCTTC. Encoded protein: CASSLYVYSYNEQFF.

This chain uses TRBV15 with TRBJ1-2; TRBD1 is a possible D gene (6 bases). This CDR3 region has 15 residues. Trimming shortened V by 1 base and J by 0 bases, and 9 bases separated the two germline ends. The germline V gene has CDR1 LNHNV and CDR2 YYDKDF (reference sequence). The CDR3 is CATSRGQGTNYGYTF. The DNA of the CDR3 is TGTGCCACCAGCAGAGGTCAGGGGACTAACTATGGCTACACCTTC.

This clone was detected once. The chain combines TRBV11-2 with TRBJ2-3; 8 positions agree with TRBD1. With V trimmed by 3 bases and J by 5 bases, 4 bases remained unmatched. Germline lookup yields CDR1 SGHAT and CDR2 FQNNGV. The CDR3 runs to 14 residues. CDR3 sequence (DNA): TGTGCCAGCAGCTTCGGACAGGGAAGAGATACGCAGTATTTT. It codes for CASSFGQGRDTQYF.

The rearrangement links TRBV6-9 to TRBJ1-2, with D possibly matching TRBD1 (5 bases). Germline V gene data show CDR1 as MNHGY and CDR2 as SVAAGI. V lost 5 bases to trimming and J lost 6 bases, with 13 bases between them. This CDR3 contains 13 residues. The DNA for the CDR3 is TGTGCCAGCAGTCTAACAGGACGTGATGGCTACACCTTC. It encodes CASSLTGRDGYTF.

This rearrangement joins TRBV7-9 to TRBJ2-5, with D perhaps matching TRBD2 (5 bases). Judging by the DNA end, TRBJ2-7 fits better; the J call may be wrong. This CDR3 region has 15 residues. CDR1 and CDR2 from the germline V gene are SEHNR and FQNEAQ (reference sequence). The CDR3 DNA is TGTGCCAGCAGCTTAGTGTCTAGCACCAACTACGAGCAGTACTTC. It translates to CASSLVSSTNYEQYF.

V gene TRBV27 combines with J gene TRBJ1-4; 7 bases are a match to TRBD1. Germline V gives CDR1 MNHEY, CDR2 SMNVEV (reference sequence). The junction had 7 bases not matched to a gene; V was cut back by 0 bases and J by 3 bases. The CDR3 runs 17 residues. The CDR3 protein is CASSLSPPGQPNEKLFF. The CDR3 DNA follows: TGTGCCAGCAGTTTATCGCCTCCGGGACAGCCTAATGAAAAACTGTTTTTT.

The rearrangement joins TRBV28 to TRBJ1-6; 7 bases agree with TRBD1. The J segment lost 7 bases and the V segment lost 8 bases, leaving 11 bases of the junction unmatched. The CDR3 is made up of 15 amino acids. CDR1 is MDHEN and CDR2 is SYDVKM in the germline V gene. DNA of the CDR3: TGTGCCAGCGGCCCTCCACAGGGGTGGAATTCACCCCTCCACTTT. Protein sequence: CASGPPQGWNSPLHF.

CDR3 nucleotides: TGTGCCAGCAGCCGGCGGGTCGCGGGACCACCGGCTAGCACAGATACGCAGTATTTT. It yields the protein CASSRRVAGPPASTDTQYF. This chain uses TRBV7-6 with TRBJ2-3; perhaps TRBD2 as D (6 bases). The CDR3 is 19 amino acids. Germline CDR1 and CDR2: SGHVS and FNYEAQ. Between the trimmed V and J ends, which lost 5 bases and 0 bases, there was a span of 24 bases. The full variable domain, with the rest looked up from reference TRBV7-6 and TRBJ2-3, is GAGVSQSPRYKVTKRGQDVALRCDPISGHVSLYWYRQALGQGPEFLTYFNYEAQQDKSGLPNDRFSAERPEGSISTLTIQRTEQRDSAMYRCASSRRVAGPPASTDTQYFGPGTRLTVL.

The chain uses TRBV7-2 and TRBJ2-1; D uncertain. This CDR3 spans 13 amino acids. Per the germline V gene, CDR1 is SGHTA and CDR2 is FQGNSA. The V end was cut by 2 bases, the J end by 10 bases, with 12 bases between. This CDR3 is CASSLILDPEQFF. The CDR3 coding sequence is TGTGCCAGCAGCTTAATCCTAGACCCCGAGCAGTTCTTC.

The chain employs TRBV5-5 and TRBJ1-2; D might be TRBD1 (6 bases). Trimming shortened V by 4 bases and J by 3 bases, and 13 bases separated the two germline ends. The CDR3 sequence is 14 residues long. Germline V gene data show CDR1 as SGHKS and CDR2 as YYEKEE (reference sequence). CDR3 in amino acids: CASSVQGNDYGYTF. CDR3 DNA: TGTGCCAGCAGCGTTCAGGGGAACGACTATGGCTACACCTTC.